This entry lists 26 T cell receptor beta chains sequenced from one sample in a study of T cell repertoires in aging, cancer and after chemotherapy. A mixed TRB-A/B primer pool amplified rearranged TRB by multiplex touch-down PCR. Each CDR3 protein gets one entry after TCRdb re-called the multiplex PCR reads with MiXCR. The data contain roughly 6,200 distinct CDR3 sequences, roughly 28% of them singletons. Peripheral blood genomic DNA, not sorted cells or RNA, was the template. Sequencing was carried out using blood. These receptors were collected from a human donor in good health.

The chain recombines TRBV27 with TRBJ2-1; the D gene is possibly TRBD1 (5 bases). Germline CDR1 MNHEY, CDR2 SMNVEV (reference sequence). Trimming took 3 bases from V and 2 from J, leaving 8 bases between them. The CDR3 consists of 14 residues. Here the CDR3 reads CASSFRGPYNEQFF. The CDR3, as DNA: TGTGCCAGCAGTTTTAGGGGTCCCTACAATGAGCAGTTCTTC.

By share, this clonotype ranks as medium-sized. The CDR3 sequence is CASRGQGNTEAFF. CDR3 in DNA: TGTGCCAGCAGGGGACAGGGAAACACTGAAGCTTTCTTT. The gene calls are TRBV11-3 and TRBJ1-1; 9 bases line up with TRBD1. V trimming: 6 bases; J trimming: 2 bases; junction bases outside the gene matches: 1. Germline V lookup: CDR1 SGHNT, CDR2 YENEEA. There are 13 residues in the CDR3.

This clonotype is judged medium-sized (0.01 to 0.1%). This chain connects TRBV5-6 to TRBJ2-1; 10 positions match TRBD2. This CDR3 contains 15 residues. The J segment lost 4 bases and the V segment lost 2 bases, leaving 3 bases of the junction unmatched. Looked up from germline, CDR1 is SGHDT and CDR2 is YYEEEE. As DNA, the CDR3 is TGTGCCAGCAGCTTCGGACTAGCGGAATACAATGAGCAGTTCTTC. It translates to CASSFGLAEYNEQFF. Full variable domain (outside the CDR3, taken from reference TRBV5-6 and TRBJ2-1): DAGVTQSPTHLIKTRGQQVTLRCSPKSGHDTVSWYQQALGQGPQFIFQYYEEEERQRGNFPDRFSGHQFPNYSSELNVNALLLGDSALYLCASSFGLAEYNEQFFGPGTRLTVL.

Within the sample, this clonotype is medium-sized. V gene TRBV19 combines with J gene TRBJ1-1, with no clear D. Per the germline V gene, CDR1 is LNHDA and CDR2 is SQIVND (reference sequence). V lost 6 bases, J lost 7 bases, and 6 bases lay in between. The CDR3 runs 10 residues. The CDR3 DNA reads TGTGCCAGTAGCGGCGTTGAAGCTTTCTTT. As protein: CASSGVEAFF.

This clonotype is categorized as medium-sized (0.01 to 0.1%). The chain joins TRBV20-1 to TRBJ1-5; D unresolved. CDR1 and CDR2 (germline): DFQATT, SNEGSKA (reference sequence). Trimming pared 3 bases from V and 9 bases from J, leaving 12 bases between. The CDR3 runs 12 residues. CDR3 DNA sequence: TGCAGTGCTAGGGACGGCCCGGGGCCCCAGCATTTT. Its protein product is CSARDGPGPQHF.

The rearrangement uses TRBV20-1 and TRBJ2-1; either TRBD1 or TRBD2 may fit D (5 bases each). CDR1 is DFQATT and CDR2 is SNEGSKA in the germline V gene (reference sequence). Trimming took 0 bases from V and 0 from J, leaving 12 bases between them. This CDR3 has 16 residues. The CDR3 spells CSARDPWGSSYNEQFF. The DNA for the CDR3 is TGCAGTGCTAGAGATCCATGGGGGAGCTCCTACAATGAGCAGTTCTTC.

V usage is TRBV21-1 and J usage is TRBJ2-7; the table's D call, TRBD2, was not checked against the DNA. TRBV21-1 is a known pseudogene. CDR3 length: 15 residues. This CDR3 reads CASSKDGRSSYEQYV. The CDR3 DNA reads TGTGCCAGCAGCAAGGACGGCCGGAGCTCCTACGAGCAGTACGTC.

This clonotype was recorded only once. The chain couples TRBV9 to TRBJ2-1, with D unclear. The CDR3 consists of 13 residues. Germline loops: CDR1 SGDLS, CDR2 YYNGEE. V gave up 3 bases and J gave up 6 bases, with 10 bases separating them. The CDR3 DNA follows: TGTGCCAGCAGCGAGCCCCCCTCCAATGAGCAGTTCTTC. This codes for CASSEPPSNEQFF.

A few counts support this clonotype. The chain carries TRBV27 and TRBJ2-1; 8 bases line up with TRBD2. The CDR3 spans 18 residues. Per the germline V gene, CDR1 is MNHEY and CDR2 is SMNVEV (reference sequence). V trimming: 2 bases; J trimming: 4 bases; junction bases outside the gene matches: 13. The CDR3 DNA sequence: TGTGCCAGCAGTTTAGGGTCCGTGGCGGGAGGATCTTACAATGAGCAGTTCTTC. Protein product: CASSLGSVAGGSYNEQFF.

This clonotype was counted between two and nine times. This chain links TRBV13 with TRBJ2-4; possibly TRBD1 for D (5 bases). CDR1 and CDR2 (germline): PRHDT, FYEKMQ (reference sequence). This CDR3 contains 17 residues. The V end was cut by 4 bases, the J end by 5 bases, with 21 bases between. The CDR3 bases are TGTGCCAGCAGCTCGGCGCGCGGCCCAGTCAGGGAAAACATTCAGTACTTC. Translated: CASSSARGPVRENIQYF.

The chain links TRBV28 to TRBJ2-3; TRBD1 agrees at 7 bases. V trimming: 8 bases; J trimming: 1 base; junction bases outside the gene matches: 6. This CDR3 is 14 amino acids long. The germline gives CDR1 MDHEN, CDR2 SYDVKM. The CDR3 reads CASGSGTGTDTQYF. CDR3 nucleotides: TGTGCCAGCGGTTCCGGGACAGGCACAGATACGCAGTATTTT.

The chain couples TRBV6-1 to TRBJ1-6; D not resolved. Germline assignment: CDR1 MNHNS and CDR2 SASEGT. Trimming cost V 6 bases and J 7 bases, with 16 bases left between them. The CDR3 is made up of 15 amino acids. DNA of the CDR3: TGTGCCAGCAGCTCAGCCCACAGTCACAATTCACCCCTCCACTTT. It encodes CASSSAHSHNSPLHF.

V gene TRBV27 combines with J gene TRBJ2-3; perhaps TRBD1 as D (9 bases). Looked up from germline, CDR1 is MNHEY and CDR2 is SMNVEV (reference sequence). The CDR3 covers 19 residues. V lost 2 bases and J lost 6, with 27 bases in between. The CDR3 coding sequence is TGTGCCAGCAGTTTAAGTGGACAGGGGTCGAAGCGGGAGCACGATACGCAGTATTTT. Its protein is CASSLSGQGSKREHDTQYF.

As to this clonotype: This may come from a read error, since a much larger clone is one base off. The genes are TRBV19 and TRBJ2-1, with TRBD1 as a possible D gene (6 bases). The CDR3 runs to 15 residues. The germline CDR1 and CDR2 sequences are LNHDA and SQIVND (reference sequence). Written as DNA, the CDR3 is TGTGCCAGTAGTAGGACAGCCCGCCTTGAGAATGAGCAGTTGTTC. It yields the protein CASSRTARLENEQLF. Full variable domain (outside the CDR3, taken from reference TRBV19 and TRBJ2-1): DGGITQSPKYLFRKEGQNVTLSCEQNLNHDAMYWYRQDPGQGLRLIYYSQIVNDFQKGDIAEGYSVSREKKESFPLTVTSAQKNPTAFYLCASSRTARLENEQLFGPGTRLTVL.

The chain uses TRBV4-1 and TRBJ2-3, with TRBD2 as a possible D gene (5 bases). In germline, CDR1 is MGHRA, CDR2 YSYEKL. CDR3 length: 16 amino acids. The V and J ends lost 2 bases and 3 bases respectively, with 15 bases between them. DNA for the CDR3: TGCGCCAGCAGCCAACCCGGGTCAGGAGGAACAGATACGCAGTATTTT. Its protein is CASSQPGSGGTDTQYF.

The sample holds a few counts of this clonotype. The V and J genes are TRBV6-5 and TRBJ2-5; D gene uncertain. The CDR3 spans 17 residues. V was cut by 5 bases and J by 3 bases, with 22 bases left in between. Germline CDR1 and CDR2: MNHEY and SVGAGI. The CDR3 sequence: CASSHYSFPERKETQYF. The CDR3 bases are TGTGCCAGCAGTCATTATTCATTTCCTGAAAGAAAAGAGACCCAGTACTTC.

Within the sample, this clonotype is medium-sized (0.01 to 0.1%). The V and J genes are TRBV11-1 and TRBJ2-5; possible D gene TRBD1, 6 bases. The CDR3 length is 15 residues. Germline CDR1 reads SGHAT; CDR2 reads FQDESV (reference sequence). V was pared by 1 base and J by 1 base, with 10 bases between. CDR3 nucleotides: TGTGCCAGCAGCTTAGGGTCCAGGGGCCAAGAGACCCAGTACTTC. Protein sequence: CASSLGSRGQETQYF.

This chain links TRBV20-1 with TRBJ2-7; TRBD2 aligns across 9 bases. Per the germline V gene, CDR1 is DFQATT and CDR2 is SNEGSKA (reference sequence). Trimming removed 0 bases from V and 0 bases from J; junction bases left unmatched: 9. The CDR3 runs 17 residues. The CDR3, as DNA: TGCAGTGCTAGAGATTCTAGCGGGGTCCCCCGCTCCTACGAGCAGTACGTC. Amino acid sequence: CSARDSSGVPRSYEQYV.

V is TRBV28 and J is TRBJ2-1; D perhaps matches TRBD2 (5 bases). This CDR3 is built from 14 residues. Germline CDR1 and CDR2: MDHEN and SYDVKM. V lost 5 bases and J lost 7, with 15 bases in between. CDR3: CASSHLRDVNEQFF. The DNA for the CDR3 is TGTGCCAGCAGTCACCTGAGGGATGTTAATGAGCAGTTCTTC.

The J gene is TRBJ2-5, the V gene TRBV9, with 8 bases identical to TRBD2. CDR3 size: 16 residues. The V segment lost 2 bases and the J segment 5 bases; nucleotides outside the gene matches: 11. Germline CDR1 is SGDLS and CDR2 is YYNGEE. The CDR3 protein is CASSVCGRRDGETQYF. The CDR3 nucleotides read TGTGCCAGCAGCGTGTGCGGGAGGAGGGATGGGGAGACCCAGTACTTC.

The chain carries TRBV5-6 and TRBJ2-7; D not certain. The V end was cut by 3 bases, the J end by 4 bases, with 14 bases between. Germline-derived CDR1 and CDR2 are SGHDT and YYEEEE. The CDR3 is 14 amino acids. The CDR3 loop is CASSYTYDIYEQYV. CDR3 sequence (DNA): TGTGCCAGCAGCTATACCTATGACATATACGAGCAGTACGTC.

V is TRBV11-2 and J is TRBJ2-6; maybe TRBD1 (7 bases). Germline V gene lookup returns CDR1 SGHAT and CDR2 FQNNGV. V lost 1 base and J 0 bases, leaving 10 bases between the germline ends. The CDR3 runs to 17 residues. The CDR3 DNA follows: TGTGCCAGCAGCTTAGGGGGGGACAGCTCTGGGGCCAACGTCCTGACTTTC. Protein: CASSLGGDSSGANVLTF.

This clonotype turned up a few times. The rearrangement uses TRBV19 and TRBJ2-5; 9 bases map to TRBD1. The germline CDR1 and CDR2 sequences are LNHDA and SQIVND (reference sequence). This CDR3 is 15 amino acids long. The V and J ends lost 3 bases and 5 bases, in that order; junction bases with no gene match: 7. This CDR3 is CASSIGTGLGETQYF. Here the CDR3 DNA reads TGTGCCAGTAGTATCGGGACAGGGCTGGGCGAGACCCAGTACTTC.

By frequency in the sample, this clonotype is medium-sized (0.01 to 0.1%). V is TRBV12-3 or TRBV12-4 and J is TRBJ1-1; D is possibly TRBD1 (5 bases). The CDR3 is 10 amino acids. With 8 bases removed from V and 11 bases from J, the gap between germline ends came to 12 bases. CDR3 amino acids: CASGPWGAFF. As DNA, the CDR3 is TGTGCCAGCGGACCTTGGGGGGCTTTCTTT.

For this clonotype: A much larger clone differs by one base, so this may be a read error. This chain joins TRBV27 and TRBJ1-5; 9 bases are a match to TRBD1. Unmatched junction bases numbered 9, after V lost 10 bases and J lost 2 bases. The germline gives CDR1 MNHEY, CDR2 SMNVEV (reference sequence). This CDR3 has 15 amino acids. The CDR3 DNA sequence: TGTGCCAATGGGCCGGACAGGGGCGGCAATCAGCCCCAGCATTTT. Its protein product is CANGPDRGGNQPQHF.

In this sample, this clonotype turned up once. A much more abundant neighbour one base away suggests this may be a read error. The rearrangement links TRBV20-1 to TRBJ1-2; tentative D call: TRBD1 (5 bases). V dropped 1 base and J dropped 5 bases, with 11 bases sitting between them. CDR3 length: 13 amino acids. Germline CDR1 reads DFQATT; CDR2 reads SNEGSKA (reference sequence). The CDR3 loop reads CSARAREEYGYTF. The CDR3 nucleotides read TGCAGTGCTAGAGCCAGGGAGGAGTATGGCTACACCTTC.